This T cell receptor (beta chain) was retrieved from a study of T cells in Graves' hyperthyroidism and ophthalmopathy. Study-wide context: Peripheral blood sampling occurred at initial diagnosis, before any treatment. The study, taken as a whole, reports: Most clonotypes expanded in the thyroid (above 0.001) were also present in blood.

RNA transcripts gave rise to amplified TCR beta CDR3 regions. The TCR CDR3 was amplified in a first-round RT-PCR using the HTBI primer set. TCRdb called the multiplex PCR reads again in MiXCR, with one record for every CDR3 protein. The sample shows 450,000 to 500,000 distinct CDR3 sequences, about 20% of them seen only once. With 1 base removed from V and 1 base from J, the gap between germline ends came to 15 bases. Germline CDR1 is KGHSH and CDR2 is LQKENI. The CDR3 sequence is 17 residues long. A Clinical Activity Score of at least 3, a NOSPECS grade of at least 4 and a duration under 3 months were recorded in the ophthalmopathy patients. Exclusion criteria comprised uncontrolled infection, other autoimmune disease, pregnancy or lactation. A few counts support this clonotype. Its target is unknown.

The TCR comes from a woman aged 70-85 years with Graves' ophthalmopathy. The sequenced sample was blood. This chain links TRBV18 with TRBJ2-3; possibly TRBD2 for D (5 bases). This CDR3 reads CASSPLRAEVGTDTQYF. CDR3 DNA: TGTGCCAGCTCACCACTGCGGGCGGAGGTGGGCACAGATACGCAGTATTTT.